This T cell receptor (beta chain) was sequenced in a study of regulatory T cells in long-lasting Graves disease. The TCR beta library used iRepertoire HTBI primers with Arm-PCR amplification of CDR3. TCRdb reanalysed the multiplex PCR reads using MiXCR and keeps one entry per CDR3 protein. The sample carries about 530,000 distinct CDR3 sequences, around 15% recorded once. This clonotype showed up just a few times. V was shortened by 1 base and J by 8 bases, with 15 bases between the two germline ends. The CDR3 has 14 residues. The germline gives CDR1 LGHDT, CDR2 YNNKEL (reference sequence). This sample's time point: newly diagnosed GD, antithyroid drugs for less than 3 months. PBMC RNA was the source of the TCR library. These data also featured in a second study, about T cells in Graves' hyperthyroidism and ophthalmopathy.

V usage is TRBV3-1 and J usage is TRBJ2-7; unclear D gene. The clonotype originates from a woman aged 35-65 years with Graves disease. The sample was peripheral blood mononuclear cells (PBMCs), taken at new diagnosis, from a patient treated with antithyroid drugs. CDR3 coding DNA: TGTGCCAGCAGCCAAGGTCAGCGAATCCTTCAGCAGTACTTC. This translates into CASSQGQRILQQYF.